This TCR beta chain comes out of a study of tissue T cells after allogeneic stem cell transplantation. This clone occurred once. Its cognate antigen is unknown. The germline and genes are mouse ones. The read terminates 1 residue before the CDR3 end, so the remaining end is supplied by the germline J gene. Study-level points and caveats: This small cohort was clinically heterogeneous, and sampling depth was a limitation. Tissue-detected TCR repertoire was only partly captured by blood and spleen T cells. Motif-based clustering found tissue-specific repertoire signatures shared across patients, though few clones were shared.

CDR1 is FNHDT and CDR2 is SITEND in the germline V gene (reference sequence). This CDR3 has 13 residues. The ends were cut back, 4 bases at V and 7 bases at J, with 11 bases in the middle. Survey-depth TCRbeta CDR3 sequencing reported V/J genes and productive frequencies. Libraries were prepared by immunoSEQ multiplex PCR; TCRdb keeps only in-frame clonotypes and omits some of them. Of 48,000 or so clones in the sample, around 69% are singletons; the top ten hold about 0.77%. This receptor was identified in a pool of C57BL/6 mice in good health. V gene TRBV19 combines with J gene TRBJ1-4; D remains unclear. Input material: sorted cells pooled from one or two spleens. The CDR3 is CASSLLGRERLFF. The sequenced part of the CDR3 DNA is TGTGCCAGCAGTCTTTTGGGTCGCGAAAGATTATTT.